Each of the 32 T cell receptor beta chains below was sequenced from the same sample in a study of CD8+CD57+ T cells in acquired aplastic anemia. In patients chosen for sequencing, flow cytometry had shown CD8+CD57+ cell expansion. TCR beta VDJ and CDR3 profiles were obtained from a genomic DNA template. TCRdb used MiXCR to reprocess the reads, holding one entry per CDR3 protein. The top ten hold roughly 0.8% of the sample, which has about half a million distinct CDR3 sequences, roughly 34% seen once. The sequenced sample consisted of sorted CD4+, CD8+, or CD8+CD57+ T cells (not recorded which) from PBMCs. All receptors come from a human donor with aplastic anemia.

The rearrangement joins TRBV10-3 to TRBJ2-7; the D gene is possibly TRBD2 (6 bases). The V gene lost 10 bases and the J gene lost 7 bases, with 14 bases spanning the gap. The CDR3 totals 11 residues. The germline gives CDR1 ENHRY, CDR2 SYGVKD. CDR3 sequence: CASTQGTEQYF. CDR3 nucleotides: TGTGCCAGCACCCAAGGGACTGAGCAGTACTTC.

The chain is built from TRBV10-3 and TRBJ1-1, with D hard to call. Germline CDR1 reads ENHRY; CDR2 reads SYGVKD. V gave up 10 bases and J gave up 4 bases, with 16 bases separating them. The CDR3 is 13 residues long. CDR3 DNA sequence: TGTGCCAGCAGACTGGGGTTGGGCACTGAAGCTTTCTTT. Amino acid sequence: CASRLGLGTEAFF.

This chain links TRBV6-1 with TRBJ2-7; D call uncertain. The CDR3 loop spans 13 amino acids. From germline, CDR1 is MNHNS and CDR2 SASEGT. Trimming took off 8 bases at V and 0 bases at J, with 11 bases between the two ends. The CDR3 nucleotides read TGTGCCAGCTCGGAATCCAGCTCCTACGAGCAGTACTTC. This gives the protein CASSESSSYEQYF.

As to this clonotype: No conserved phenylalanine or tryptophan is present at the end of the CDR3, so a read error is the likely explanation. CDR3 coding DNA: TGTGCCAGCAGCTTAGGCAGCGGACCTTCCACAGATACGCAGTATCTT. It specifies CASSLGSGPSTDTQYL. The chain carries TRBV11-1 and TRBJ2-3, with D possibly matching TRBD2 (5 bases). In germline, CDR1 is SGHAT, CDR2 FQDESV (reference sequence). V lost 1 base and J 2 bases, leaving 13 bases between the germline ends. The CDR3 loop spans 16 amino acids.

This clonotype was picked up a small number of times. V usage is TRBV24-1 and J usage is TRBJ2-1; 11 nucleotides match TRBD1. The CDR3 is made up of 17 amino acids. The ends lost 4 bases at V and 2 bases at J; junction bases unmatched: 6. Germline assignment: CDR1 KGHDR and CDR2 SFDVKD. CDR3 sequence reads: CATSDPGTGGTYNEQFF. CDR3 DNA sequence: TGTGCCACCAGTGACCCCGGGACAGGGGGGACCTACAATGAGCAGTTCTTC.

In its sample, this clonotype was seen a few times. This could be a read error, since a much larger clone is one nucleotide away. The gene calls are TRBV9 and TRBJ1-6, with TRBD1 matching 9 bases. Germline V gene data show CDR1 as SGDLS and CDR2 as YYNGEE. Trimming cost V 3 bases and J 9 bases; bases outside gene matches: 4. This CDR3 has 14 amino acids. The CDR3 is CASSARDRASPLHF. The DNA for the CDR3 is TGTGCCAGCAGCGCCCGGGACAGGGCTTCACCCCTCCACTTT.

The table lists this clonotype with a count of one. This clone may be a read error of a much larger clone one base away. V and J are TRBV19 and TRBJ1-2; D call uncertain. There are 16 residues in the CDR3. CDR1 is LNHDA and CDR2 is SQIVND in the germline V gene (reference sequence). Trimming cost V 10 bases and J 1 base, with 22 bases left between them. This CDR3 is CATTPPGPRYNYGYTF. The DNA of the CDR3 is TGTGCCACCACTCCGCCCGGGCCTCGCTATAACTATGGCTACACCTTC.

The chain employs TRBV4-1 and TRBJ2-1; 9 bases fit TRBD2. The junction had 13 bases not matched to a gene; V was cut back by 0 bases and J by 4 bases. Germline values: CDR1 MGHRA, CDR2 YSYEKL. The CDR3 loop spans 19 amino acids. The CDR3 DNA sequence: TGCGCCAGCAGCCAAGAAGATTTGACGGGGACTAGCCGATACAATGAGCAGTTCTTC. Translation gives CASSQEDLTGTSRYNEQFF.

This clonotype has ten or more counts. The J gene is TRBJ1-1, the V gene TRBV9; D is undetermined. V was trimmed by 0 bases and J by 6 bases, leaving 9 bases between them. The CDR3 has 13 residues. The germline V gene encodes CDR1 SGDLS and CDR2 YYNGEE. The CDR3: CASSVGGMSEAFF. In DNA, the CDR3 is TGTGCCAGCAGCGTAGGAGGAATGTCTGAAGCTTTCTTT.

This clonotype was picked up many times. The chain has TRBV29-1 and TRBJ1-1, with D tentatively TRBD1 (6 bases). V lost 5 bases and J 1 base, leaving 11 bases between the germline ends. The CDR3 runs to 13 residues. Germline V CDR1 and CDR2: SQVTM, ANQGSEA. CDR3 nucleotides: TGCAGCGTTAGGGGACAATCGAACACTGAAGCTTTCTTT. It translates to CSVRGQSNTEAFF.

V and J are TRBV19 and TRBJ2-1; TRBD2 is a possible D gene (5 bases). CDR3 length: 16 residues. The germline V gene encodes CDR1 LNHDA and CDR2 SQIVND (reference sequence). The V end lost 3 bases, the J end lost 4 bases, and 16 bases lay between the germline ends. CDR3 amino acids: CASSIAGRALYNEQFF. The CDR3 nucleotides are TGTGCCAGTAGTATCGCGGGCAGAGCCTTGTACAATGAGCAGTTCTTC.

This clonotype came up many times. The chain is built from TRBV19 and TRBJ1-5; D uncertain. This CDR3 has 16 amino acids. Trimming removed 4 bases at V and 1 base at J, with 14 bases between. The germline V gene encodes CDR1 LNHDA and CDR2 SQIVND (reference sequence). CDR3 sequence (DNA): TGTGCCAGTAGTACCATGGGTATCTTAAGCAATCAGCCCCAGCATTTT. Encoded protein: CASSTMGILSNQPQHF. Combining the CDR3 with reference TRBV19 and TRBJ1-5 gives the whole variable domain DGGITQSPKYLFRKEGQNVTLSCEQNLNHDAMYWYRQDPGQGLRLIYYSQIVNDFQKGDIAEGYSVSREKKESFPLTVTSAQKNPTAFYLCASSTMGILSNQPQHFGDGTRLSIL.

This clonotype was recorded once. The chain couples TRBV6-1 to TRBJ2-3; 8 nucleotides align to TRBD2. Trimming removed 5 bases from V and 2 bases from J; junction bases left unmatched: 6. The germline V gene has CDR1 MNHNS and CDR2 SASEGT. CDR3 length: 15 amino acids. In DNA, the CDR3 is TGTGCCAGCAGTATTAGCGGGGTTGACACAGATACGCAGTATTTT. Its translation: CASSISGVDTDTQYF.

About this clonotype itself: A single base separates this from a much larger clone, so it may be a read error. This CDR3 is CASSITNSGEQYF. CDR3 in DNA: TGTGCCAGTAGTATTACAAACTCGGGCGAGCAGTACTTC. The chain links TRBV19 to TRBJ2-7, with D hard to call. The CDR3 sequence is 13 residues long. Germline CDR1 reads LNHDA; CDR2 reads SQIVND (reference sequence). Deletions cut 3 bases from V and 6 bases from J, with 12 bases between. The full variable domain, its missing parts supplied by reference TRBV19 and TRBJ2-7, is DGGITQSPKYLFRKEGQNVTLSCEQNLNHDAMYWYRQDPGQGLRLIYYSQIVNDFQKGDIAEGYSVSREKKESFPLTVTSAQKNPTAFYLCASSITNSGEQYFGPGTRLTVT.

This clonotype appeared many times. The chain links TRBV25-1 to TRBJ2-7; D remains unclear. Per the germline V gene, CDR1 is MGHDK and CDR2 is SYGVNS. The germline V and J ends were trimmed by 2 bases and 7 bases, with 12 bases remaining between them. This CDR3 is built from 13 residues. In DNA form, the CDR3 reads TGTGCCAGCAGTGAAAGGCGCGAACTGGAGCAGTACTTC. It encodes CASSERRELEQYF.

There are a few counts of this clonotype. A much larger clone lies one base from this, so it may be a read error. The chain couples TRBV2 to TRBJ2-4, with 9 bases that match TRBD2. Losses at the gene ends were 8 bases for V and 6 bases for J; bases not matched to a gene: 8. The CDR3 extends over 14 amino acids. From germline, CDR1 is SNHLY and CDR2 FYNNEI. Here the CDR3 DNA reads TGTGCCAGCTCTGCTAGCGGGGCAGGAAACATTCAGTACTTC. Translating gives CASSASGAGNIQYF.

This rearrangement joins TRBV24-1 to TRBJ1-2; the match to TRBD1 covers 11 bases. Trimming removed 9 bases from V and 9 bases from J; junction bases left unmatched: 11. The CDR3 sequence is 14 residues long. CDR1 and CDR2 from the germline V gene are KGHDR and SFDVKD. The CDR3: CATGNGQGAASYTF. The CDR3 region has the DNA TGTGCCACCGGAAACGGACAGGGGGCGGCAAGCTACACCTTC.

This clonotype was seen once. The J gene is TRBJ1-1, the V gene TRBV2, with D uncertain. CDR1 and CDR2 from the germline V gene are SNHLY and FYNNEI. V lost 5 bases and J 0 bases, leaving 10 bases between the germline ends. This CDR3 has 14 amino acids. The CDR3 DNA is TGTGCCAGCAGTAAAGTAAGCATGAACACTGAAGCTTTCTTT. This codes for CASSKVSMNTEAFF.

A few counts support this clonotype. The chain employs TRBV7-2 and TRBJ1-4; D unresolved. The CDR3 extends over 15 amino acids. With 1 base removed from V and 0 bases from J, the gap between germline ends came to 6 bases. In germline, CDR1 is SGHTA, CDR2 FQGNSA. CDR3 DNA sequence: TGTGCCAGCAGCTTAGACAGCGCAACTAATGAAAAACTGTTTTTT. It is translated as CASSLDSATNEKLFF.

Details on this clonotype: Since a much larger clone is just one base distant, this may be a read error. J is TRBJ1-1 and V is TRBV7-9; D might be TRBD1 (6 bases). The CDR3 totals 11 residues. Looked up from germline, CDR1 is SEHNR and CDR2 is FQNEAQ (reference sequence). The CDR3 DNA sequence: TGTGGCAGCAGCTACAGGGATGAAGCTTTCTTT. This codes for CGSSYRDEAFF. The full variable domain, completed using reference TRBV7-9 and TRBJ1-1, is DTGVSQNPRHKITKRGQNVTFRCDPISEHNRLYWYRQTLGQGPEFLTYFQNEAQLEKSRLLSDRFSAERPKGSFSTLEIQRTEQGDSAMYLCGSSYRDEAFFGQGTRLTVV.

V and J are TRBV13 and TRBJ2-3, with 10 bases matching TRBD2. Germline V CDR1 and CDR2: PRHDT, FYEKMQ (reference sequence). V was clipped by 3 bases and J by 1 base; unmatched bases: 4. The CDR3 sequence is 16 residues long. The CDR3 DNA is TGTGCCAGCAGCTTGAAAAGCGGGGGGGGCACAGATACGCAGTATTTT. Its protein is CASSLKSGGGTDTQYF.

This clonotype was observed a few times. The J gene is TRBJ1-1, the V gene TRBV7-2, with D possibly TRBD1 on 5 matching bases. The CDR3 is 14 residues long. V was cut by 6 bases and J by 0 bases, with 11 bases left in between. Germline V CDR1 and CDR2: SGHTA, FQGNSA. CDR3 sequence (DNA): TGTGCCAGCAGTTGGGACCCTTTGAACACTGAAGCTTTCTTT. This codes for CASSWDPLNTEAFF.

V usage is TRBV30 and J usage is TRBJ1-5; no reliable D call. Germline loops: CDR1 GTSNPN, CDR2 SVGIG (reference sequence). The CDR3 covers 14 residues. V was cut by 1 base and J by 5 bases, with 12 bases left in between. The CDR3 sequence is CAWSGGERDQPQHF. CDR3 nucleotides: TGTGCCTGGAGTGGTGGGGAAAGGGATCAGCCCCAGCATTTT.

This chain uses TRBV9 with TRBJ1-1; D remains ambiguous. V shed 3 bases and J shed 0 bases, with 9 bases lying between them. Per the germline V gene, CDR1 is SGDLS and CDR2 is YYNGEE. The CDR3 loop spans 14 amino acids. CDR3 DNA sequence: TGTGCCAGCAGCGACGACAAACTGAACACTGAAGCTTTCTTT. Protein product: CASSDDKLNTEAFF.

This clonotype was detected a few times. This chain links TRBV4-2 with TRBJ2-5; D perhaps matches TRBD1 (5 bases). This CDR3 spans 15 amino acids. V was shortened by 1 base and J by 0 bases, with 9 bases between the two germline ends. The germline V gene encodes CDR1 LGHNA and CDR2 YNFKEQ. CDR3 nucleotides: TGTGCCAGCAGCCAAGGTACAGGAAACCAAGAGACCCAGTACTTC. Translating it yields CASSQGTGNQETQYF.

This clonotype was recorded at least ten times. This chain links TRBV29-1 with TRBJ2-7; D not resolved. Germline V gene lookup returns CDR1 SQVTM and CDR2 ANQGSEA. Trimming cost V 4 bases and J 5 bases, with 9 bases left between them. The CDR3 spans 11 residues. CDR3 residues: CSVGYHNEQYF. The CDR3 nucleotides are TGCAGCGTTGGGTACCACAACGAGCAGTACTTC.

There are a few counts of this clonotype. DNA of the CDR3: TGTGCCAGCAGTCAAAACCCGGACGTCAATCAGCCCCAGCATTTT. Residues: CASSQNPDVNQPQHF. V usage is TRBV28 and J usage is TRBJ1-5; D is unresolved. CDR1 and CDR2 from the germline V gene are MDHEN and SYDVKM. V was shortened by 5 bases and J by 3 bases, with 14 bases between the two germline ends. This CDR3 comprises 15 residues.

The table lists this clonotype with a few counts. A junction boundary mismatches the germline segment, possibly from a read error. The chain carries TRBV19 and TRBJ2-2; D possibly corresponds to TRBD2 (5 bases). The CDR3 length is 13 residues. Germline CDR1 LNHDA, CDR2 SQIVND (reference sequence). This CDR3 is CASSISGTGELLF. In DNA form, the CDR3 reads TGTGCCAGTAGTATATCGGGCACCGGGGAGCTGCTTTTT. Together with reference TRBV19 and TRBJ2-2, the CDR3 gives the full variable domain: DGGITQSPKYLFRKEGQNVTLSCEQNLNHDAMYWYRQDPGQGLRLIYYSQIVNDFQKGDIAEGYSVSREKKESFPLTVTSAQKNPTAFYLCASSISGTGELLFGEGSRLTVL.

This clonotype was found a few times. The V call is TRBV2, the J call TRBJ2-1, with 8 bases matching TRBD1. This CDR3 has 15 amino acids. Trimming cost V 6 bases and J 6 bases; bases outside gene matches: 10. Germline CDR1 is SNHLY and CDR2 is FYNNEI. CDR3 sequence reads: CASSPGQGIINEQFF. CDR3 DNA: TGTGCCAGCAGCCCCGGACAGGGAATAATCAATGAGCAGTTCTTC.

This clonotype was detected many times. J is TRBJ1-1 and V is TRBV19, with 8 bases lining up with TRBD1. The CDR3 is 14 amino acids. The germline gives CDR1 LNHDA, CDR2 SQIVND (reference sequence). J was trimmed by 5 bases and V by 1 base; bases with no gene match: 3. The DNA of the CDR3 is TGTGCCAGTAGTATAGGGACAGGGTTTACTGAAGCTTTCTTT. This translates into CASSIGTGFTEAFF. Combining the CDR3 with reference TRBV19 and TRBJ1-1 gives the whole variable domain DGGITQSPKYLFRKEGQNVTLSCEQNLNHDAMYWYRQDPGQGLRLIYYSQIVNDFQKGDIAEGYSVSREKKESFPLTVTSAQKNPTAFYLCASSIGTGFTEAFFGQGTRLTVV.

This clonotype was found many times. This chain uses TRBV9 with TRBJ1-2; the D is unclear. This CDR3 spans 12 amino acids. Germline V gene lookup returns CDR1 SGDLS and CDR2 YYNGEE. The V gene lost 4 bases and the J gene lost 2 bases, with 6 bases spanning the gap. CDR3 coding DNA: TGTGCCAGCAGCTCGGGCAACTATGGCTACACCTTC. Protein product: CASSSGNYGYTF.

The chain combines TRBV29-1 with TRBJ2-2; D gene unclear. V lost 4 bases and J 0 bases, leaving 9 bases between the germline ends. The CDR3 has 14 amino acids. From germline, CDR1 is SQVTM and CDR2 ANQGSEA. CDR3 amino acids: CSVVPVANTGELFF. CDR3 in DNA: TGCAGCGTTGTGCCCGTCGCGAACACCGGGGAGCTGTTTTTT.